Described below is a single T cell receptor (beta chain) sequence and its context. This sample is drawn from a study of blood T cell repertoires in COVID-19. Study summary: Researchers got acute and convalescent COVID-19 samples from the United States, Italy and Spain.

Cohorts were assigned according to the clinical history that participants reported. Germline V gene lookup returns CDR1 SGHNT and CDR2 YYREEE (reference sequence). The CDR3 totals 15 residues. V lost 2 bases and J lost 7, with 16 bases in between. Profiling relied on immunoSEQ multiplex PCR, and the TCRdb table lists in-frame clones only, not all of them. The table shows hundreds of thousands of clones, with about nine tenths occurring only once. The chain employs TRBV5-4 and TRBJ1-5; possibly TRBD1 for D (6 bases). The specimen sequenced was PBMCs or T cells enriched from blood (not recorded which). The clonotype comes from a man between 18 and 29 years old who had recovered from COVID-19. CDR3 protein: CASSFRRQGWQPQHF. CDR3 in DNA: TGTGCCAGCAGCTTCCGGAGGCAGGGGTGGCAGCCCCAGCATTTT.